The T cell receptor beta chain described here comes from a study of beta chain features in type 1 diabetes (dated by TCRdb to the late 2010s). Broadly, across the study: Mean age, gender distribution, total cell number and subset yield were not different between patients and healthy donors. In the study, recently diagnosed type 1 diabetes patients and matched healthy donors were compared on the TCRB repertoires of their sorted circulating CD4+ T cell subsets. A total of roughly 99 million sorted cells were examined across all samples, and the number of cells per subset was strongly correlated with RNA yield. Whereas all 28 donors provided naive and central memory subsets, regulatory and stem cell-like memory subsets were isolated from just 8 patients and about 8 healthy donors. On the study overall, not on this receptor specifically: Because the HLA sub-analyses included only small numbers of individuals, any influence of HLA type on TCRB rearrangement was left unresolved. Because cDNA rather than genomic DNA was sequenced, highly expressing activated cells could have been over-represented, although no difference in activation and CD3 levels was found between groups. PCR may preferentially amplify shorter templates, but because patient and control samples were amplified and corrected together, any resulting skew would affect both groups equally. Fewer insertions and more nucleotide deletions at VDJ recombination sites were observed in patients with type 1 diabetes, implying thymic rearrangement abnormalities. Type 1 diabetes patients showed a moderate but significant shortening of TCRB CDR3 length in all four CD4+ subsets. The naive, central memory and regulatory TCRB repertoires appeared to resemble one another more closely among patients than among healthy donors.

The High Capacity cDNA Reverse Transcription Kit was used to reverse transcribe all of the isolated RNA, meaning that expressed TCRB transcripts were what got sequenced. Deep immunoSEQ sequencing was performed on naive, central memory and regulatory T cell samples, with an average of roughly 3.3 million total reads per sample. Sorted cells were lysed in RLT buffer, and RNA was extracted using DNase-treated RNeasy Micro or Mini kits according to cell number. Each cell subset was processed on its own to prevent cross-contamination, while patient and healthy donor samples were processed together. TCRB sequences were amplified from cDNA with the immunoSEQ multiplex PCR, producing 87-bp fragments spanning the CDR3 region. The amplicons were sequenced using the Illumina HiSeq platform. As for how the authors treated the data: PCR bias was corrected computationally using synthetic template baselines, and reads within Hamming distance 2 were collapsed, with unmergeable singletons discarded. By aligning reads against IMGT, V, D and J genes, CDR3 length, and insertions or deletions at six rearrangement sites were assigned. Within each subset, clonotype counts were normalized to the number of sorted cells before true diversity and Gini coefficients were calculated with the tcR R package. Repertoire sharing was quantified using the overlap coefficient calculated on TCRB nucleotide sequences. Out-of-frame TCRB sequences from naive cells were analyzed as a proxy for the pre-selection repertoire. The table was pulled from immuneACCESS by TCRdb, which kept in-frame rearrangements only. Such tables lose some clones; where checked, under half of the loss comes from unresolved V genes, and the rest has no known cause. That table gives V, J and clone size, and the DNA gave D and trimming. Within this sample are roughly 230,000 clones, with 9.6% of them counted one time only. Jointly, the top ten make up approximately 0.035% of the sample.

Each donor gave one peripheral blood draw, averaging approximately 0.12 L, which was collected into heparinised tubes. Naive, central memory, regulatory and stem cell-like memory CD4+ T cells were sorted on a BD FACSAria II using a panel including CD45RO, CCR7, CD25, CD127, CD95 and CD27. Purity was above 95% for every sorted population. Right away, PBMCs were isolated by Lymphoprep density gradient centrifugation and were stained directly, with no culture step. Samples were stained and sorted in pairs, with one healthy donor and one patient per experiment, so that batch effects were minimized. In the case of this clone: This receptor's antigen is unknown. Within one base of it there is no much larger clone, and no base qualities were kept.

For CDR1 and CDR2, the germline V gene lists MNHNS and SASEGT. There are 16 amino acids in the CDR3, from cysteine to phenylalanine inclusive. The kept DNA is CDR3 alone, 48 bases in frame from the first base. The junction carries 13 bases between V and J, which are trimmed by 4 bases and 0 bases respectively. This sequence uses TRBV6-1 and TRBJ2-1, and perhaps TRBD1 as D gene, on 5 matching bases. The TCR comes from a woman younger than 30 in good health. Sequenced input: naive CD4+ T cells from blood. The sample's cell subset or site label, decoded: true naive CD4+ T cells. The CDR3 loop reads CASSVQQESSYNEQFF. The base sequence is TGTGCCAGCAGTGTGCAACAGGAGAGCTCCTACAATGAGCAGTTCTTC.